The 23 T cell receptor beta chains in this list originate from one sample, sequenced in a study of blood T cell repertoires in COVID-19. Repertoires were generated with immunoSEQ multiplex PCR, while TCRdb's copy carries only in-frame clones and drops some. The sample holds about 320,000 clones, approximately 89% seen once. The sample comprised PBMCs or T cells enriched from blood (not recorded which). The receptor source for this set is a man aged 25-45 years who had recovered from COVID-19.

This chain links TRBV6-5 with TRBJ2-7; 7 bases agree with TRBD1. The junction had 5 bases not matched to a gene; V was cut back by 6 bases and J by 3 bases. Germline V lookup: CDR1 MNHEY, CDR2 SVGAGI. The CDR3 has 13 residues. The CDR3 DNA is TGTGCCAGCAGGGCGACAGGGATCTACGAGCAGTACTTC. Its translation is CASRATGIYEQYF.

The rearrangement joins TRBV3-1 (or the pseudogene TRBV3-2) to TRBJ1-6; TRBD1 is a possible D gene (6 bases). V gave up 4 bases and J gave up 5 bases, with 15 bases separating them. This CDR3 is built from 16 residues. Germline V gene sequence: CDR1 LGHDT, CDR2 YNNKEL (reference sequence). CDR3 DNA sequence: TGTGCCAGCAGCCCCATCGGACAGATTGATAATTCACCCCTCCACTTT. Protein sequence: CASSPIGQIDNSPLHF.

The chain's CDR3 is CASSPSGLDTGELFF. In nucleotides, the CDR3 is TGTGCCAGCAGTCCCTCGGGACTAGACACCGGGGAGCTGTTTTTT. The chain employs TRBV6-4 and TRBJ2-2; 8 positions match TRBD2. After removal of 5 bases from V and 3 bases from J, the junction contained 5 bases not matched to a gene. The length of the CDR3 is 15 residues. Germline values: CDR1 MRHNA, CDR2 SNTAGT.

The chain joins TRBV7-9 to TRBJ1-4; TRBD1 matches at 7 bases. Per germline, CDR1 SEHNR and CDR2 FQNEAQ (reference sequence). Trimming removed 8 bases from V and 6 bases from J; junction bases left unmatched: 9. The length of the CDR3 is 14 residues. The CDR3 sequence is CASASGTAYEKLFF. The CDR3 bases are TGTGCCAGCGCTTCTGGGACAGCCTATGAAAAACTGTTTTTT.

The chain carries TRBV19 and TRBJ1-4, with TRBD1 matching over 9 bases. The V segment lost 3 bases and the J segment 6 bases; nucleotides outside the gene matches: 8. Germline-derived CDR1 and CDR2 are LNHDA and SQIVND (reference sequence). CDR3 length equals 16 residues. The CDR3 loop reads CASSIIPRQGDEKLFF. DNA for the CDR3: TGTGCCAGTAGTATTATCCCCAGACAGGGGGATGAAAAACTGTTTTTT. The variable domain in full, completed from reference TRBV19 and TRBJ1-4, reads DGGITQSPKYLFRKEGQNVTLSCEQNLNHDAMYWYRQDPGQGLRLIYYSQIVNDFQKGDIAEGYSVSREKKESFPLTVTSAQKNPTAFYLCASSIIPRQGDEKLFFGSGTQLSVL.

The chain uses TRBV6-5 and TRBJ1-2; 10 nucleotides line up with TRBD1. The CDR3 has 15 amino acids. V shed 0 bases, J shed 7 bases, and the junction held 5 bases outside the gene matches. Germline CDR1 and CDR2: MNHEY and SVGAGI. CDR3 region: CASSYSDRGHRGYTF. Here the CDR3 DNA reads TGTGCCAGCAGTTACTCAGACAGGGGGCATCGTGGCTACACCTTC.

This sequence joins TRBV9 and TRBJ2-7; D is possibly TRBD2 (5 bases). The germline V and J ends were trimmed by 0 bases and 0 bases, with 10 bases remaining between them. The length of the CDR3 is 15 residues. Germline V CDR1 and CDR2: SGDLS, YYNGEE. The CDR3 loop reads CASSVDLGSSYEQYF. The CDR3 bases are TGTGCCAGCAGCGTAGATCTGGGGAGCTCCTACGAGCAGTACTTC.

J is TRBJ1-3 and V is TRBV4-2; no reliable D call. This CDR3 region has 15 residues. Trimming shortened V by 0 bases and J by 0 bases, and 6 bases separated the two germline ends. The germline V gene has CDR1 LGHNA and CDR2 YNFKEQ. The CDR3 coding sequence is TGTGCCAGCAGCCAAGATCCAGGCTCTGGAAACACCATATATTTT. It specifies CASSQDPGSGNTIYF.

This clone was picked up one time. V is TRBV5-1 and J is TRBJ1-2; D not resolved. The germline V and J ends were trimmed by 0 bases and 8 bases, with 14 bases remaining between them. The germline V gene encodes CDR1 SGHRS and CDR2 YFSETQ. The CDR3 has 14 residues. The CDR3 bases are TGCGCCAGCAGCTTGGACCCGGGTGCCCAGGGCTACACCTTC. Translation: CASSLDPGAQGYTF.

This chain joins TRBV3-1 (or the pseudogene TRBV3-2) and TRBJ2-1; possibly TRBD2 for D (5 bases). V lost 4 bases and J 6 bases, leaving 16 bases between the germline ends. This CDR3 comprises 15 residues. The V gene's germline CDR1 is LGHDT and CDR2 YNNKEL (reference sequence). The CDR3 DNA follows: TGTGCCAGCAGCCGGGGAGCCAAGGATCTCAATGAGCAGTTCTTC. Translated: CASSRGAKDLNEQFF.

This clone was counted a single time. The chain carries TRBV5-1 and TRBJ2-3; maybe TRBD2 (5 bases). Between the trimmed V and J ends, which lost 1 base and 2 bases, there was a span of 14 bases. CDR3 length: 16 amino acids. CDR1 and CDR2 from the germline V gene are SGHRS and YFSETQ. Here the CDR3 DNA reads TGCGCCAGCAGCTTGCTGGACGGAGGAGTCACAGATACGCAGTATTTT. This encodes CASSLLDGGVTDTQYF.

The CDR3 nucleotides read TGTGCCAGCAGTGAAACACAGGGTTGGTATGGCTACACCTTC. Translating gives CASSETQGWYGYTF. This sequence joins TRBV6-1 and TRBJ1-2; tentatively, D is TRBD1 (6 bases). V dropped 2 bases and J dropped 5 bases, with 12 bases sitting between them. The CDR3 consists of 14 residues. Germline lookup yields CDR1 MNHNS and CDR2 SASEGT.

The chain recombines TRBV10-1 with TRBJ2-5; 12 bases align to TRBD2. The CDR3 totals 18 residues. Germline lookup yields CDR1 WNHNN and CDR2 SYGVQD (reference sequence). V lost 0 bases, J lost 2 bases, and 7 bases stayed unmatched. The DNA for the CDR3 is TGCGCCAGCAGTGAGTCTGGTAAACTAGCGGGGGGTCAAGAGACCCAGTACTTC. This gives the protein CASSESGKLAGGQETQYF.

The chain combines TRBV6-5 with TRBJ2-5; 11 nucleotides line up with TRBD1. This CDR3 comprises 13 residues. Germline values: CDR1 MNHEY, CDR2 SVGAGI. The CDR3 spells CSARTGGWETQYF. Written as DNA, the CDR3 is TGTTCCGCACGGACAGGGGGCTGGGAGACCCAGTACTTC.

The chain links TRBV18 to TRBJ1-5; TRBD1 matches 10 bases. The CDR3 sequence is 15 residues long. V was clipped by 6 bases and J by 2 bases; unmatched bases: 4. Germline CDR1 KGHSH, CDR2 LQKENI. The CDR3 loop reads CASSSGTGGNQPQHF. The DNA for the CDR3 is TGTGCCAGCTCGTCCGGGACAGGGGGCAATCAGCCCCAGCATTTT.

The rearrangement links TRBV27 to TRBJ1-4, with TRBD1 matching 10 bases. CDR3 length: 13 amino acids. J was trimmed by 8 bases and V by 8 bases; bases with no gene match: 5. From germline, CDR1 is MNHEY and CDR2 SMNVEV (reference sequence). The DNA for the CDR3 is TGTGCCAGCGGGACAGGGGATAGGGAAAAACTGTTTTTT. As protein: CASGTGDREKLFF.

The table lists this clone with a few counts. CDR3 region: CAWSVGVLAGEETQYF. The CDR3 DNA sequence: TGTGCCTGGAGTGTTGGAGTGCTAGCGGGCGAAGAGACCCAGTACTTC. V usage is TRBV30 and J usage is TRBJ2-5; TRBD2 aligns across 8 bases. Germline V gives CDR1 GTSNPN, CDR2 SVGIG (reference sequence). With 0 bases clipped from V and 3 bases from J, the junction kept 9 bases outside the gene matches. The CDR3 is 16 residues long.

The sample holds a few counts of this clone. The chain couples TRBV2 to TRBJ1-1; tentative D call: TRBD1 (5 bases). With 7 bases removed from V and 0 bases from J, the gap between germline ends came to 9 bases. This CDR3 comprises 13 residues. Germline V gives CDR1 SNHLY, CDR2 FYNNEI. In nucleotides, the CDR3 is TGTGCCAGCATGCGGGGCATGAACACTGAAGCTTTCTTT. This codes for CASMRGMNTEAFF.

V gene TRBV4-1 combines with J gene TRBJ2-1, with TRBD2 identical over 11 bases. The junction had 5 bases not matched to a gene; V was cut back by 1 base and J by 6 bases. This CDR3 spans 16 amino acids. The germline gives CDR1 MGHRA, CDR2 YSYEKL. The CDR3 DNA reads TGCGCCAGCAGCCAAGTTCTAGCGGGGGGAGGCAATGAGCAGTTCTTC. It encodes CASSQVLAGGGNEQFF.

The chain couples TRBV19 to TRBJ1-1; 10 bases align to TRBD1. This CDR3 has 15 amino acids. The V segment lost 7 bases and the J segment 5 bases; nucleotides outside the gene matches: 10. Per the germline V gene, CDR1 is LNHDA and CDR2 is SQIVND (reference sequence). In DNA form, the CDR3 reads TGTGCCAGTATGGGGACAGGGGAAAGGGGGACTGAAGCTTTCTTT. Its protein is CASMGTGERGTEAFF.

This chain links TRBV2 with TRBJ2-7, with TRBD1 identical over 9 bases. Germline CDR1 SNHLY, CDR2 FYNNEI. This CDR3 region has 15 residues. The CDR3 reads CLSESGTGLIYEQYF. In nucleotides, the CDR3 is TGTCTTTCTGAATCGGGGACAGGGCTAATCTACGAGCAGTACTTC. Based on the CDR3 plus reference TRBV2 and TRBJ2-7, the full variable domain is EPEVTQTPSHQVTQMGQEVILRCVPISNHLYFYWYRQILGQKVEFLVSFYNNEISEKSEIFDDQFSVERPDGSNFTLKIRSTKLEDSAMYFCLSESGTGLIYEQYFGPGTRLTVT.

V and J are TRBV7-6 and TRBJ2-7, with 11 nucleotides matching TRBD2. Germline V gene data show CDR1 as SGHVS and CDR2 as FNYEAQ. This CDR3 is 15 amino acids long. With V trimmed by 2 bases and J by 3 bases, 3 bases remained unmatched. The CDR3 is CASSLTSGGHYEQYF. In DNA, the CDR3 is TGTGCCAGCAGCTTAACTAGCGGGGGCCACTACGAGCAGTACTTC.

This clone has a handful of counts. V is TRBV30 and J is TRBJ1-5; maybe TRBD1 (6 bases). Between the trimmed V and J ends, which lost 6 bases and 0 bases, there was a span of 9 bases. Germline CDR1 is GTSNPN and CDR2 is SVGIG (reference sequence). The CDR3 runs to 13 residues. The CDR3 DNA sequence: TGTGCCTGCCAACAGGGTAGCAATCAGCCCCAGCATTTT. Translation: CACQQGSNQPQHF.